A single sample is the source of the 26 T cell receptor beta chains below, sequenced in a study of Ad26.COV2.S vaccination and SARS-CoV-2 variants. Data came from immunoSEQ multiplex PCR; TCRdb stores just in-frame clones and leaves some out. The table lists approximately 360,000 clones, roughly four fifths of them singletons. Treatment of the sample: roughly 18 received Ad26.COV2.S at low or high dose, single or two shots; 5 received placebo; per-sample allocation not given. Material that was analyzed had been drawn on day 63 after the first vaccine or placebo injection. Sequenced material: peripheral blood, taken in a trial of Ad26.COV2.S vaccine versus placebo. The origin of the receptors is a person between 18 and 60 years old who received the Ad26.COV2.S COVID-19 vaccine or a placebo.

This clone has just a few counts. This sequence joins TRBV6-5 and TRBJ1-2, with a weak D call TRBD1 (5 bases). From germline, CDR1 is MNHEY and CDR2 SVGAGI. The V end was cut by 6 bases, the J end by 2 bases, with 16 bases between. CDR3 length: 15 residues. The CDR3 DNA reads as TGTGCCAGCAGCGTCGGACACCTGAGGAACTATGGCTACACCTTC. Translation: CASSVGHLRNYGYTF.

This clone has a handful of counts. The chain has TRBV19 and TRBJ1-1, with a possible D match to TRBD1 (5 bases). Germline V gene data show CDR1 as LNHDA and CDR2 as SQIVND (reference sequence). V was cut by 3 bases and J by 1 base, with 9 bases left in between. The CDR3 runs to 14 residues. CDR3 residues: CASSIGAWNTEAFF. DNA for the CDR3: TGTGCCAGTAGTATCGGGGCCTGGAACACTGAAGCTTTCTTT.

This clone occurred a few times. The V call is TRBV2, the J call TRBJ2-1; 8 bases map to TRBD1. CDR3 length: 12 residues. The V and J ends lost 6 bases and 9 bases, in that order; junction bases with no gene match: 4. The V gene's germline CDR1 is SNHLY and CDR2 FYNNEI. The chain's CDR3 is CASRGTGTEQFF. For the CDR3, the DNA is TGTGCCAGCAGGGGGACAGGCACTGAGCAGTTCTTC.

The chain has TRBV11-2 and TRBJ1-5; no definite D call. Deletions cut 4 bases from V and 4 bases from J, with 8 bases between. CDR1 SGHAT and CDR2 FQNNGV come from the germline V gene. The CDR3 runs 13 residues. The CDR3 region has the DNA TGTGCCAGCAGCTATCGGGGTAATCAGCCCCAGCATTTT. It codes for CASSYRGNQPQHF.

The chain uses TRBV18 and TRBJ2-3; 8 nucleotides agree with TRBD2. This CDR3 has 13 residues. CDR1 is KGHSH and CDR2 is LQKENI in the germline V gene. V lost 10 bases, J lost 2 bases, and 5 bases stayed unmatched. Here the CDR3 reads CATRGGLTDTQYF. The DNA of the CDR3 is TGTGCCACCCGGGGGGGCCTCACAGATACGCAGTATTTT.

The count of this clone is one. This sequence joins TRBV6-5 and TRBJ1-3; a possible D gene is TRBD1 (6 bases). CDR1 MNHEY and CDR2 SVGAGI come from the germline V gene. V gave up 2 bases and J gave up 4 bases, with 12 bases separating them. CDR3 length equals 15 residues. The CDR3: CASSYTLTGGNTIYF. The DNA for the CDR3 is TGTGCCAGCAGTTACACCCTTACAGGGGGAAACACCATATATTTT.

This rearrangement joins TRBV3-1 (or the pseudogene TRBV3-2) to TRBJ2-2; a weak D match, TRBD1 (5 bases). Trimming stripped 1 base from V and 0 bases from J, with 6 bases between. This CDR3 has 15 amino acids. The germline V gene encodes CDR1 LGHDT and CDR2 YNNKEL (reference sequence). The CDR3 nucleotides read TGTGCCAGCAGCCAAGGGACAACGAACACCGGGGAGCTGTTTTTT. Its translation is CASSQGTTNTGELFF.

The chain employs TRBV6-4 and TRBJ1-1, with D unresolved. In germline, CDR1 is MRHNA, CDR2 SNTAGT. The CDR3 sequence is 12 residues long. Deletions cut 2 bases from V and 10 bases from J, with 11 bases between. The DNA for the CDR3 is TGTGCCAGCAGTGACGGAGGGTTCAGAGCTTTCTTT. Its protein product is CASSDGGFRAFF.

The chain uses TRBV19 and TRBJ1-5; D call uncertain. The CDR3 contains 14 residues. The ends were cut back, 8 bases at V and 0 bases at J, with 11 bases in the middle. Germline values: CDR1 LNHDA, CDR2 SQIVND (reference sequence). CDR3 nucleotides: TGTGCCAGTGGTGACGGGAATAGCAATCAGCCCCAGCATTTT. Its protein is CASGDGNSNQPQHF. Drawing the rest from reference TRBV19 and TRBJ1-5, the complete variable domain is DGGITQSPKYLFRKEGQNVTLSCEQNLNHDAMYWYRQDPGQGLRLIYYSQIVNDFQKGDIAEGYSVSREKKESFPLTVTSAQKNPTAFYLCASGDGNSNQPQHFGDGTRLSIL.

The chain is built from TRBV20-1 and TRBJ2-1; TRBD2 matches 10 bases. Unmatched junction bases numbered 3, after V lost 3 bases and J lost 7 bases. The CDR3 is 13 amino acids. Germline V gene lookup returns CDR1 DFQATT and CDR2 SNEGSKA (reference sequence). CDR3 region: CSASASGRNEQFF. The CDR3 DNA sequence: TGCAGTGCTAGTGCTAGCGGGAGAAATGAGCAGTTCTTC.

This clone was detected ten times or more. The V gene is TRBV27, the J gene TRBJ2-1, with 9 bases matching TRBD2. The germline CDR1 and CDR2 sequences are MNHEY and SMNVEV (reference sequence). Trimming at V came to 0 bases and at J to 7 bases, leaving 19 bases not matched to a gene. CDR3 size: 20 residues. The chain's CDR3 is CASSLSPSSGSLSTGNEQFF. In nucleotides, the CDR3 is TGTGCCAGCAGTTTATCCCCTAGTAGCGGGAGTTTAAGTACGGGGAATGAGCAGTTCTTC.

Note on this clone: The sample has other DNA sequences that encode this CDR3 too. The chain carries TRBV27 and TRBJ2-1, with D perhaps TRBD1 or TRBD2 (5 bases each). The V gene's germline CDR1 is MNHEY and CDR2 SMNVEV (reference sequence). The ends were cut back, 3 bases at V and 1 base at J, with 7 bases in the middle. This CDR3 comprises 14 residues. The CDR3 region has the DNA TGTGCCAGCAGTTTGGGGGTATCCTACAATGAGCAGTTCTTC. Its translation: CASSLGVSYNEQFF.

The J gene is TRBJ1-1, the V gene TRBV23-1; 7 nucleotides line up with TRBD1. TRBV23-1 is filed as an ORF, its function uncertain. V shed 3 bases, J shed 6 bases, and the junction held 13 bases outside the gene matches. The CDR3 extends over 16 amino acids. The CDR3 loop reads CASSHETGRGNAEAFF. CDR3 bases: TGCGCCAGCAGTCATGAGACAGGGAGGGGTAATGCTGAAGCTTTCTTT.

The chain employs TRBV9 and TRBJ2-5, with D perhaps TRBD1 or TRBD2 (5 bases each). Germline assignment: CDR1 SGDLS and CDR2 YYNGEE. Trimming cost V 0 bases and J 1 base, with 13 bases left between them. The CDR3 totals 16 residues. CDR3 region: CASSVAARGAQETQYF. The DNA for the CDR3 is TGTGCCAGCAGCGTAGCCGCAAGGGGAGCCCAAGAGACCCAGTACTTC. The complete variable domain, with remaining parts taken from reference TRBV9 and TRBJ2-5, reads DSGVTQTPKHLITATGQRVTLRCSPRSGDLSVYWYQQSLDQGLQFLIQYYNGEERAKGNILERFSAQQFPDLHSELNLSSLELGDSALYFCASSVAARGAQETQYFGPGTRLLVL.

The chain carries TRBV3-1 (or the pseudogene TRBV3-2) and TRBJ2-3, with D tentatively TRBD1 or TRBD2 (5 bases each). CDR3 size: 13 residues. Germline values: CDR1 LGHDT, CDR2 YNNKEL (reference sequence). Trimming shortened V by 1 base and J by 8 bases, and 10 bases separated the two germline ends. CDR3 in DNA: TGTGCCAGCAGCCAAGGGGGCGAGGGTACGCAGTATTTT. As protein: CASSQGGEGTQYF.

The CDR3 here is CASSYTGNSPLHF. DNA for the CDR3: TGTGCCAGCAGTTACACGGGGAATTCACCCCTCCACTTT. V and J are TRBV6-5 and TRBJ1-6; D is unclear. V was trimmed by 2 bases and J by 7 bases, leaving 6 bases between them. Germline CDR1 and CDR2: MNHEY and SVGAGI. CDR3 length: 13 amino acids.

CDR3 coding DNA: TGTGCCACCAGCGTACGGGAGGAAGATACGCAGTATTTT. Its protein is CATSVREEDTQYF. The rearrangement links TRBV15 to TRBJ2-3; 7 bases line up with TRBD2. With V trimmed by 5 bases and J by 5 bases, 4 bases remained unmatched. From germline, CDR1 is LNHNV and CDR2 YYDKDF (reference sequence). CDR3 size: 13 residues.

This chain links TRBV5-5 with TRBJ2-1; 9 bases agree with TRBD2. The CDR3 is 15 residues long. Germline V gene lookup returns CDR1 SGHKS and CDR2 YYEKEE (reference sequence). V gave up 4 bases and J gave up 3 bases; unmatched junction bases: 5. The CDR3, as DNA: TGTGCCAGCAGCCGCGGGGGGGCCTTCTACAATGAGCAGTTCTTC. Amino acids: CASSRGGAFYNEQFF.

This chain uses TRBV7-2 with TRBJ1-5; no reliable D call. Germline-derived CDR1 and CDR2 are SGHTA and FQGNSA. V lost 2 bases to trimming and J lost 1 base, with 6 bases between them. The CDR3 totals 14 residues. The CDR3 coding sequence is TGTGCCAGCAGCTTACAGAGAAGCAATCAGCCCCAGCATTTT. It yields the protein CASSLQRSNQPQHF.

The chain's CDR3 is CASSGGGTDTQYF. In nucleotides, the CDR3 is TGTGCCAGCAGCGGGGGGGGCACAGATACGCAGTATTTT. V gene TRBV9 combines with J gene TRBJ2-3, with D possibly matching TRBD2 (6 bases). CDR1 is SGDLS, CDR2 YYNGEE, per germline. V was cut by 3 bases and J by 1 base, with 6 bases left in between. The CDR3 runs 13 residues.

The rearrangement joins TRBV3-1 (or the pseudogene TRBV3-2) to TRBJ2-7; no clear D. Trimming removed 1 base at V and 8 bases at J, with 12 bases between. This CDR3 spans 13 amino acids. From germline, CDR1 is LGHDT and CDR2 YNNKEL (reference sequence). CDR3 region: CASSQGAQVQQYF. CDR3 coding DNA: TGTGCCAGCAGCCAAGGGGCGCAAGTACAGCAGTACTTC.

This clone was recorded only once. The CDR3 reads CAWAGPGGAQYF. The CDR3, as DNA: TGTGCCTGGGCCGGGCCTGGGGGTGCGCAGTATTTT. V usage is TRBV30 and J usage is TRBJ2-3; D may be TRBD1 or TRBD2 (5 bases each). CDR1 GTSNPN and CDR2 SVGIG come from the germline V gene (reference sequence). The CDR3 has 12 residues. With 5 bases removed from V and 10 bases from J, the gap between germline ends came to 16 bases.

To note about this clone: Distinct nucleotide sequences in the sample also encode this CDR3. This chain joins TRBV18 and TRBJ2-7, with no clear D. This CDR3 is 11 amino acids long. Germline V gives CDR1 KGHSH, CDR2 LQKENI. The V end was cut by 3 bases, the J end by 4 bases, with 4 bases between. The CDR3 DNA follows: TGTGCCAGCTCACCGTTATACGAGCAGTACTTC. Its protein is CASSPLYEQYF.

V and J are TRBV19 and TRBJ1-1, with TRBD1 as a possible D gene (6 bases). CDR3 length: 18 residues. The V and J ends lost 6 bases and 6 bases respectively, with 29 bases between them. Per germline, CDR1 LNHDA and CDR2 SQIVND (reference sequence). The CDR3, as DNA: TGTGCCAGTAGCTCAAACCAGGGGCAGGGCTTCCTGAGATCTGAAGCTTTCTTT. As protein: CASSSNQGQGFLRSEAFF.

This sequence joins TRBV15 and TRBJ2-3; 8 nucleotides align to TRBD2. There are 15 residues in the CDR3. After removal of 0 bases from V and 2 bases from J, the junction contained 1 base not matched to a gene. Germline V CDR1 and CDR2: LNHNV, YYDKDF (reference sequence). The CDR3: CATSRERGVTDTQYF. The CDR3 DNA reads TGTGCCACCAGCAGAGAGCGGGGGGTCACAGATACGCAGTATTTT.

The chain carries TRBV28 and TRBJ2-7; D is unclear. Germline loops: CDR1 MDHEN, CDR2 SYDVKM. Trimming left V 10 bases short and J 4 bases short, with 17 bases between. There are 13 residues in the CDR3. The CDR3 sequence is CATLSGSTYEQYF. CDR3 coding DNA: TGTGCCACCCTCTCCGGGTCCACGTACGAGCAGTACTTC.